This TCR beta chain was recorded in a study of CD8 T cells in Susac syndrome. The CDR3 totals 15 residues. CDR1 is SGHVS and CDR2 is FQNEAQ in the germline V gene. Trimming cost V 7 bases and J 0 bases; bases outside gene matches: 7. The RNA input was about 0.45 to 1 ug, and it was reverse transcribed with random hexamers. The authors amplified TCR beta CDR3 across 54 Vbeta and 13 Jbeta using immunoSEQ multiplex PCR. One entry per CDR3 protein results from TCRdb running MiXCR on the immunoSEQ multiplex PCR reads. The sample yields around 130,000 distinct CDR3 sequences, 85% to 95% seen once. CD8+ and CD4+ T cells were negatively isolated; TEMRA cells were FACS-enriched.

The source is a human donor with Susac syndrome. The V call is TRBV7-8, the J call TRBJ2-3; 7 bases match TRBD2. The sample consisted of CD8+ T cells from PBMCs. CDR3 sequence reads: CASTREGASTDTQYF. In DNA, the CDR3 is TGTGCCAGCACCAGGGAGGGTGCAAGCACAGATACGCAGTATTTT.